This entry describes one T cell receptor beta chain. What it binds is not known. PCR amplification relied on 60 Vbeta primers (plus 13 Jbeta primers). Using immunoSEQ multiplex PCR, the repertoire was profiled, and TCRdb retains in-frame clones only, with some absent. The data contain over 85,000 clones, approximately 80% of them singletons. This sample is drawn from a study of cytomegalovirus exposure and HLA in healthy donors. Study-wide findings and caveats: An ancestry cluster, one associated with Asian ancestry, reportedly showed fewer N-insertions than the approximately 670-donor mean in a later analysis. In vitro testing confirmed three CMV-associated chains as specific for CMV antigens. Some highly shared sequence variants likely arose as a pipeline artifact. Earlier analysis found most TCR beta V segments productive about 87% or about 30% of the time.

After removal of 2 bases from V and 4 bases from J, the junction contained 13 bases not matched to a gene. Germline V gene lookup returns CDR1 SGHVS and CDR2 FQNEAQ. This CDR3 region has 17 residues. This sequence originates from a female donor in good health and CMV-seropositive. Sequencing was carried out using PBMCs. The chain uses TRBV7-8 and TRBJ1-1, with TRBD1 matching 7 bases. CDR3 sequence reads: CASSLYQDRSFGTEAFF. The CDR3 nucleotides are TGTGCCAGCAGCTTATATCAGGACAGGAGTTTCGGCACTGAAGCTTTCTTT.